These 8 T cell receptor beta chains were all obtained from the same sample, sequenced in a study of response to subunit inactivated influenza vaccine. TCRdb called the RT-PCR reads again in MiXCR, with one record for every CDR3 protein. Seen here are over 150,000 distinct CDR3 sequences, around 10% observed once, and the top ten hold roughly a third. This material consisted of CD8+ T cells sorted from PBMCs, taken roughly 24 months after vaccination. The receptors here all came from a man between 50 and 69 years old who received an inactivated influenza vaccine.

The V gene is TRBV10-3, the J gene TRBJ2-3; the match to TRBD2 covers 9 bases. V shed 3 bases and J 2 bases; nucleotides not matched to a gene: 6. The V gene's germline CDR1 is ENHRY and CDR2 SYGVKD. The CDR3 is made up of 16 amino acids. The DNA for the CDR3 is TGTGCCATCAGTGACCCTAGCGGGGATTTCACAGATACGCAGTATTTT. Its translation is CAISDPSGDFTDTQYF.

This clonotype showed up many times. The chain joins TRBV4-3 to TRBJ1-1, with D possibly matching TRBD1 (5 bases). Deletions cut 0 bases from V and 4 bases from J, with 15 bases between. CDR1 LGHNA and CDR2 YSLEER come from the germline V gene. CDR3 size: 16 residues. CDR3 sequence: CASSQDVAGSLTEAFF. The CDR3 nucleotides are TGCGCCAGCAGCCAAGACGTCGCAGGGTCTCTCACTGAAGCTTTCTTT.

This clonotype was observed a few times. The CDR3 spells CASRPDSYYLNEQFF. As DNA, the CDR3 is TGTGCCAGCAGACCCGACTCTTACTATTTGAATGAGCAGTTCTTC. The V gene is TRBV6-1, the J gene TRBJ2-1; D remains unclear. The V end lost 6 bases, the J end lost 7 bases, and 19 bases lay between the germline ends. The CDR3 covers 15 residues. Germline loops: CDR1 MNHNS, CDR2 SASEGT.

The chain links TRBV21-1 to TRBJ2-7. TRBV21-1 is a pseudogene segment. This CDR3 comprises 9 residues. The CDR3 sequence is CASTYEQYF. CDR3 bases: TGTGCCAGCACCTACGAGCAGTACTTC.

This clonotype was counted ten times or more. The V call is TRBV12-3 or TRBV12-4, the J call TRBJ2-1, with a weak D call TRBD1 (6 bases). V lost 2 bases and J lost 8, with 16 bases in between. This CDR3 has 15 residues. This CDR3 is CASSLMGARVHEQFF. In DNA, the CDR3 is TGTGCCAGCAGTTTAATGGGGGCGCGGGTTCATGAGCAGTTCTTC.

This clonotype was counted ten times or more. CDR3 sequence (DNA): TGTGCCAGTAGTATAGAGGCCGATGGACCCTACGAGCAGTACTTC. It is translated as CASSIEADGPYEQYF. This chain links TRBV19 with TRBJ2-7; D is ambiguous. Trimming removed 0 bases at V and 2 bases at J, with 11 bases between. CDR3 size: 15 residues. CDR1 LNHDA and CDR2 SQIVND come from the germline V gene (reference sequence). Using reference TRBV19 and TRBJ2-7 for the parts outside the CDR3, the full variable domain is DGGITQSPKYLFRKEGQNVTLSCEQNLNHDAMYWYRQDPGQGLRLIYYSQIVNDFQKGDIAEGYSVSREKKESFPLTVTSAQKNPTAFYLCASSIEADGPYEQYFGPGTRLTVT.

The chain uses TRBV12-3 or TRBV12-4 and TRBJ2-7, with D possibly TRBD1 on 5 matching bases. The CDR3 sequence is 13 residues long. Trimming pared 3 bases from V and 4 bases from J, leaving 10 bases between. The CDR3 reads CASSFLTVYEQYF. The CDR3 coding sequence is TGTGCCAGCAGTTTTCTGACAGTTTACGAGCAGTACTTC.

This CDR3 reads CASSLGGSLYNEQFF. Here the CDR3 DNA reads TGTGCCAGCAGTTTGGGCGGGAGCCTCTACAATGAGCAGTTCTTC. The chain uses TRBV12-3 or TRBV12-4 and TRBJ2-1; 7 nucleotides align to TRBD2. V lost 3 bases, J lost 3 bases, and 5 bases stayed unmatched. This CDR3 region has 15 residues.